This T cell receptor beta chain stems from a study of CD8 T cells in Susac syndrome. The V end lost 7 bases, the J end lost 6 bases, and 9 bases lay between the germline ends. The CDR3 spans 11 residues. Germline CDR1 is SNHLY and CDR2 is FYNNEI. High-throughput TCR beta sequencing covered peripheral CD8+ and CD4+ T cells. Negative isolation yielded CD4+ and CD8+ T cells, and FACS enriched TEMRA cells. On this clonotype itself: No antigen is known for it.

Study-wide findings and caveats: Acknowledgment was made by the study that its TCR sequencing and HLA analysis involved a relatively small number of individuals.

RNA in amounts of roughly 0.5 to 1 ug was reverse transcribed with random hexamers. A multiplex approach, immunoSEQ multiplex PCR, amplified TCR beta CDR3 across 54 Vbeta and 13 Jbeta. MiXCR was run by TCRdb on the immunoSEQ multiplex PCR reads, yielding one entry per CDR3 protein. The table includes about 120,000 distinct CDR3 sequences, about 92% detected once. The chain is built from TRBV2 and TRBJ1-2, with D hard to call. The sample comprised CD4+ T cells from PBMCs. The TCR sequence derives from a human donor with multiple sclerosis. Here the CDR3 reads CASTAWDGYTF. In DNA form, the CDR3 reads TGTGCCAGCACGGCCTGGGATGGCTACACCTTC. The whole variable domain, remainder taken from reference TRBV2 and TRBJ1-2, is EPEVTQTPSHQVTQMGQEVILRCVPISNHLYFYWYRQILGQKVEFLVSFYNNEISEKSEIFDDQFSVERPDGSNFTLKIRSTKLEDSAMYFCASTAWDGYTFGSGTRLTVV.